The 13 T cell receptor beta chains below were found in one sample sequenced in a study of blood T cell repertoires in COVID-19. Sequenced by immunoSEQ multiplex PCR; TCRdb stores in-frame clones only, minus some. Among 150,000 or so clones listed, 80% to 90% were seen once. Sequencing was performed on peripheral blood. These receptors were taken from a man aged 40-55 years who had recovered from COVID-19.

The V call is TRBV5-5, the J call TRBJ2-2, with D perhaps matching TRBD2 (6 bases). The CDR3 covers 18 residues. Trimming cost V 1 base and J 2 bases, with 18 bases left between them. The germline gives CDR1 SGHKS, CDR2 YYEKEE (reference sequence). In DNA, the CDR3 is TGTGCCAGCAGCTTGACTCCCTGGCTAGCGACTAACACCGGGGAGCTGTTTTTT. Translating it yields CASSLTPWLATNTGELFF.

This sequence joins TRBV7-9 and TRBJ1-1; the match to TRBD1 covers 10 bases. The germline CDR1 and CDR2 sequences are SEHNR and FQNEAQ (reference sequence). This CDR3 is 12 amino acids long. Trimming took 5 bases from V and 8 from J; bases not matched to a gene: 2. CDR3 loop: CASSTDRGEAFF. The CDR3 DNA is TGTGCCAGCAGCACGGACAGGGGGGAAGCTTTCTTT.

DNA for the CDR3: TGTGCCAGCAGTTACTCCGCAGGGGGAAATGAAAAACTGTTTTTT. It yields the protein CASSYSAGGNEKLFF. The chain couples TRBV6-5 to TRBJ1-4; 7 nucleotides line up with TRBD1. The V gene end was trimmed by 0 bases and the J gene end by 5 bases; junction bases not matched to a gene: 3. The germline V gene has CDR1 MNHEY and CDR2 SVGAGI. This CDR3 is 15 amino acids long.

This clone appeared once. The rearrangement links TRBV7-2 to TRBJ2-7, with 14 bases identical to TRBD2. The germline V gene encodes CDR1 SGHTA and CDR2 FQGNSA. The CDR3 is 16 residues long. V was clipped by 5 bases and J by 3 bases; unmatched bases: 6. CDR3 sequence reads: CASSKGTSGSLYEQYF. CDR3 nucleotide sequence: TGTGCCAGCAGCAAAGGGACTAGCGGGAGCCTCTACGAGCAGTACTTC. Variable domain in full (rest from reference TRBV7-2 and TRBJ2-7): GAGVSQSPSNKVTEKGKDVELRCDPISGHTALYWYRQSLGQGLEFLIYFQGNSAPDKSGLPSDRFSAERTGGSVSTLTIQRTQQEDSAVYLCASSKGTSGSLYEQYFGPGTRLTVT.

V is TRBV6-4 and J is TRBJ2-3; D ambiguous. The germline V gene has CDR1 MRHNA and CDR2 SNTAGT. CDR3 length: 14 amino acids. With 3 bases removed from V and 4 bases from J, the gap between germline ends came to 11 bases. The CDR3 DNA is TGTGCCAGCAGTGATGGGTCTGAGGCAGATACGCAGTATTTT. Protein sequence: CASSDGSEADTQYF.

The V and J genes are TRBV9 and TRBJ2-7; 9 bases line up with TRBD1. Germline CDR1 and CDR2: SGDLS and YYNGEE. V shed 4 bases and J 1 base; nucleotides not matched to a gene: 9. This CDR3 is 16 amino acids long. As DNA, the CDR3 is TGTGCCAGCAGCAATCCGCGGACAGGGGATTCCTACGAGCAGTACTTC. Its translation: CASSNPRTGDSYEQYF.

The count of this clone is one. This chain links TRBV7-9 with TRBJ2-7; perhaps TRBD1 as D (6 bases). CDR1 and CDR2 from the germline V gene are SEHNR and FQNEAQ (reference sequence). V lost 7 bases and J 7 bases, leaving 14 bases between the germline ends. The CDR3 totals 12 residues. CDR3 residues: CASTIRGREQYF. DNA of the CDR3: TGTGCCAGCACCATCAGGGGTCGGGAGCAGTACTTC.

CDR3 sequence (DNA): TGTGCCAGCAGTGCCGGGACAGGGAACACTGAAGCTTTCTTT. This gives the protein CASSAGTGNTEAFF. J is TRBJ1-1 and V is TRBV25-1; 8 bases line up with TRBD1. V dropped 4 bases and J dropped 1; count of bases not matched to a gene: 2. CDR3 length: 14 residues. Germline V gene lookup returns CDR1 MGHDK and CDR2 SYGVNS.

This chain joins TRBV7-8 and TRBJ1-1, with 7 bases fitting TRBD1. J lost 3 bases, V lost 1 base, and 5 bases had no gene match. Germline V CDR1 and CDR2: SGHVS, FQNEAQ. This CDR3 comprises 15 residues. The CDR3 sequence: CASSLEGQWDTEAFF. DNA for the CDR3: TGTGCCAGCAGCTTAGAGGGACAGTGGGACACTGAAGCTTTCTTT.

The genes are TRBV7-2 and TRBJ1-1, with D unresolved. The ends were cut back, 4 bases at V and 6 bases at J, with 21 bases in the middle. This CDR3 spans 16 amino acids. Germline lookup yields CDR1 SGHTA and CDR2 FQGNSA. Here the CDR3 DNA reads TGTGCCAGCAGCTCCCGGTCTGCCGGGAGCGGGGCTGAAGCTTTCTTT. This sequence encodes CASSSRSAGSGAEAFF.

This chain links TRBV28 with TRBJ2-2; 7 bases are a match to TRBD2. Germline trimming cut 4 bases from V and 7 bases from J; bases unmatched to any gene: 0. The CDR3 is 12 residues long. Germline V lookup: CDR1 MDHEN, CDR2 SYDVKM. The CDR3 protein is CASSSGGGELFF. The CDR3 bases are TGTGCCAGCAGTTCGGGGGGCGGGGAGCTGTTTTTT.

Only one count was recorded for this clone. V is TRBV7-9 and J is TRBJ2-6, with 8 bases matching TRBD1. V shed 4 bases and J 3 bases; nucleotides not matched to a gene: 8. The CDR3 extends over 17 amino acids. Germline CDR1 and CDR2: SEHNR and FQNEAQ (reference sequence). CDR3 in DNA: TGTGCCAGCAGCTACGACAGGGGAGAGTTTGGGGCCAACGTCCTGACTTTC. Protein product: CASSYDRGEFGANVLTF.

This rearrangement joins TRBV3-1 (or the pseudogene TRBV3-2) to TRBJ2-3, with 11 bases identical to TRBD2. The germline V gene has CDR1 LGHDT and CDR2 YNNKEL (reference sequence). This CDR3 comprises 15 residues. Losses at the gene ends were 0 bases for V and 7 bases for J; bases not matched to a gene: 3. This CDR3 reads CASSQDSSGRYTQYF. The DNA for the CDR3 is TGTGCCAGCAGCCAAGACTCTAGCGGGAGGTATACGCAGTATTTT.